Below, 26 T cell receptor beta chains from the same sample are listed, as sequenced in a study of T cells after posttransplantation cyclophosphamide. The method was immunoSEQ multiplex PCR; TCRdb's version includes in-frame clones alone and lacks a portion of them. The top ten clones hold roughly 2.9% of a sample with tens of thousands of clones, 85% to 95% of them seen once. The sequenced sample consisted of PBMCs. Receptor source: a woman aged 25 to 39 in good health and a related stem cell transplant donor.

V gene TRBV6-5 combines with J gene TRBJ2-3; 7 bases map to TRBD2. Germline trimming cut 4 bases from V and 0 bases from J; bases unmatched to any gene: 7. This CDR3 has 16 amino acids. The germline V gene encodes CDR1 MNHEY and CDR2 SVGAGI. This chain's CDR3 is CASSWRGGDSTDTQYF. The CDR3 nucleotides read TGTGCCAGCAGTTGGAGGGGAGGGGATAGCACAGATACGCAGTATTTT.

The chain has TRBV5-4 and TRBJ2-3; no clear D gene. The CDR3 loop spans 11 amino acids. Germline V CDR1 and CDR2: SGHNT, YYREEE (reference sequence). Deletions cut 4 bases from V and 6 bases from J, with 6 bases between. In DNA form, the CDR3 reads TGTGCCAGCAGCCTTCTGGATACGCAGTATTTT. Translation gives CASSLLDTQYF.

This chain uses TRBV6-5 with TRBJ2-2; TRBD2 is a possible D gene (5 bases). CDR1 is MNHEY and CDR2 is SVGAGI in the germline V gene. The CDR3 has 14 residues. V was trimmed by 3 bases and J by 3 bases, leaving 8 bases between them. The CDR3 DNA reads TGTGCCAGCAGTTATTCGGGGTACACCGGGGAGCTGTTTTTT. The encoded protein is CASSYSGYTGELFF.

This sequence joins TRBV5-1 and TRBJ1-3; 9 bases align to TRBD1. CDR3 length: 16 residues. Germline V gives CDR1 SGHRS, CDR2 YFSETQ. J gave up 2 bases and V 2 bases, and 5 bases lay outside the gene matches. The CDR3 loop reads CASSFSNRGPGNTIYF. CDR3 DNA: TGCGCCAGCAGCTTTTCAAACAGGGGGCCTGGAAACACCATATATTTT.

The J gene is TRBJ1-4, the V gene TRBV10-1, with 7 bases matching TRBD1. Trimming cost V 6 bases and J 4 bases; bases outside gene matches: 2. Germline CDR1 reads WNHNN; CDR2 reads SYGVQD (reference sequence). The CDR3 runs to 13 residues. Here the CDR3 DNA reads TGCGCCAGCAGACAGGGGAATAATGAAAAACTGTTTTTT. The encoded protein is CASRQGNNEKLFF.

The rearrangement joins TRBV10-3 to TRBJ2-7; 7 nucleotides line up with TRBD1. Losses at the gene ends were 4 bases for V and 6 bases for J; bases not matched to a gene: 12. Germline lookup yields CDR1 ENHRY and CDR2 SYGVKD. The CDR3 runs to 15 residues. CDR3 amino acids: CAISAELRGLGEQYF. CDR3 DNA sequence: TGTGCCATCAGTGCCGAACTTAGGGGGCTGGGCGAGCAGTACTTC.

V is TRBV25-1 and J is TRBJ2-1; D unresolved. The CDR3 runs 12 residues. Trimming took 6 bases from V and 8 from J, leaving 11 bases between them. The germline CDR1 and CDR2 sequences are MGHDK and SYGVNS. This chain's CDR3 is CASSGFRYEQFF. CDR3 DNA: TGTGCCAGCAGCGGGTTCAGGTATGAGCAGTTCTTC.

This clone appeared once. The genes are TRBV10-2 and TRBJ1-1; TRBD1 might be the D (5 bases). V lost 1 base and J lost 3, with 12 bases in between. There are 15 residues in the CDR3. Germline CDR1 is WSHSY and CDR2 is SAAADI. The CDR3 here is CASSEFGQGDTEAFF. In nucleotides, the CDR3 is TGCGCCAGCAGTGAGTTTGGGCAGGGAGACACTGAAGCTTTCTTT.

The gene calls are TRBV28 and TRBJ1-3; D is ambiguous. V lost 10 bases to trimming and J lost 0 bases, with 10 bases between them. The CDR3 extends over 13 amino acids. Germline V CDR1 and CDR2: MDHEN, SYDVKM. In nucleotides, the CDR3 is TGTGCCATCGCTCGGCCCTCTGGAAACACCATATATTTT. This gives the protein CAIARPSGNTIYF.

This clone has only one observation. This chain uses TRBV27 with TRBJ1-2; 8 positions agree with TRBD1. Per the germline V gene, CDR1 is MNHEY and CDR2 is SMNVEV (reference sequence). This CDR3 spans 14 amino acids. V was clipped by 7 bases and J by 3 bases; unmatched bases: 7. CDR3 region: CASMGQGADYGYTF. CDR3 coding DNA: TGTGCCAGCATGGGGCAGGGGGCGGACTATGGCTACACCTTC.

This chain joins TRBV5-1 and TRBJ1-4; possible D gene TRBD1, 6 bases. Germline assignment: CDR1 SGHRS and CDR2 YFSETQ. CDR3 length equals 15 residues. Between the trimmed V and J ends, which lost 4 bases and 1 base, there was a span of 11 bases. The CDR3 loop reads CASSLLQGTNEKLFF. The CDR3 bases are TGCGCCAGCAGCCTCCTACAGGGAACTAATGAAAAACTGTTTTTT.

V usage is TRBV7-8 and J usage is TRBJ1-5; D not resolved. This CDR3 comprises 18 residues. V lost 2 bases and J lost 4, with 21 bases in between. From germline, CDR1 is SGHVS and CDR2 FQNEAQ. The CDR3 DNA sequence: TGTGCCAGCAGCTTACGTGGTCCGAGAGTTTCAGAGAATCAGCCCCAGCATTTT. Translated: CASSLRGPRVSENQPQHF. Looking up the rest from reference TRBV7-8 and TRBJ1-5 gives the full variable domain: GAGVSQSPRYKVAKRGQDVALRCDPISGHVSLFWYQQALGQGPEFLTYFQNEAQLDKSGLPSDRFFAERPEGSVSTLKIQRTQQEDSAVYLCASSLRGPRVSENQPQHFGDGTRLSIL.

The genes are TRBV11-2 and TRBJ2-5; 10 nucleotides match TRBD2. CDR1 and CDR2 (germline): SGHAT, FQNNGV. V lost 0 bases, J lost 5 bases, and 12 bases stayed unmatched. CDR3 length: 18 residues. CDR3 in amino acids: CASSLDRRSGGAVETQYF. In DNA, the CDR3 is TGTGCCAGCAGCTTAGATCGGAGGAGCGGGGGGGCCGTCGAGACCCAGTACTTC.

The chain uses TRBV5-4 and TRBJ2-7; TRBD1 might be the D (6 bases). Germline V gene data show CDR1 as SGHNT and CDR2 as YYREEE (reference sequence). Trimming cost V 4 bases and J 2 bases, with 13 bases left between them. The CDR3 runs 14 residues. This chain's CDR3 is CASSPDSSAYEQYF. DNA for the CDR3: TGTGCCAGCAGCCCGGACAGTTCAGCCTACGAGCAGTACTTC.

CDR3 amino acids: CASVAGILETQYF. In DNA form, the CDR3 reads TGTGCCAGCGTAGCGGGCATCCTTGAGACCCAGTACTTC. The J gene is TRBJ2-5, the V gene TRBV2; 7 bases match TRBD2. The CDR3 spans 13 residues. Trimming took 8 bases from V and 5 from J; bases not matched to a gene: 8. Germline V gene data show CDR1 as SNHLY and CDR2 as FYNNEI.

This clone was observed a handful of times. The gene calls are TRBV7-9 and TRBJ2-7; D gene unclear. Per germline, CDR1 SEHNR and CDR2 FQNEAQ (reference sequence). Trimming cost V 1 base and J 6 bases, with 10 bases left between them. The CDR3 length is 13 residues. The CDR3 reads CASSLGSAAEQYF. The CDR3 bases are TGTGCCAGCAGCTTAGGCAGCGCGGCCGAGCAGTACTTC.

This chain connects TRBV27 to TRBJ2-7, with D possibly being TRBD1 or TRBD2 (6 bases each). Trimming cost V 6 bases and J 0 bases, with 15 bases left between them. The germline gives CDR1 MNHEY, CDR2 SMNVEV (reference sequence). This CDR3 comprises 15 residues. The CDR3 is CASRRRGDGSYEQYF. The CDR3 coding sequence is TGTGCCAGCAGGCGTAGGGGGGATGGCTCCTACGAGCAGTACTTC.

The CDR3 DNA reads as TGTGCCAGCAGCTTGGCAGGGGGCAACAATCAGCCCCAGCATTTT. Translated: CASSLAGGNNQPQHF. The chain couples TRBV5-5 to TRBJ1-5, with TRBD1 identical over 8 bases. Germline V CDR1 and CDR2: SGHKS, YYEKEE (reference sequence). The V segment lost 0 bases and the J segment 3 bases; nucleotides outside the gene matches: 2. This CDR3 has 15 amino acids.

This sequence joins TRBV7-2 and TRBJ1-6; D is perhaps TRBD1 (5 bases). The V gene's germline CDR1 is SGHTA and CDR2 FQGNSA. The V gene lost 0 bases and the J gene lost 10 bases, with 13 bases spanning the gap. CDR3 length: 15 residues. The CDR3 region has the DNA TGTGCCAGCAGCTTAGCGCCCCAGGCAGGGTCACCCCTCCACTTT. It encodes CASSLAPQAGSPLHF.

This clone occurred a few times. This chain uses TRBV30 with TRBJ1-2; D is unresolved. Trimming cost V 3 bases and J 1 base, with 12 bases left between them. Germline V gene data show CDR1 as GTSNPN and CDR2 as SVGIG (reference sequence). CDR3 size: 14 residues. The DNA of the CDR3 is TGTGCCTGGAGAGAGACCGGACTTAACTATGGCTACACCTTC. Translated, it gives CAWRETGLNYGYTF.

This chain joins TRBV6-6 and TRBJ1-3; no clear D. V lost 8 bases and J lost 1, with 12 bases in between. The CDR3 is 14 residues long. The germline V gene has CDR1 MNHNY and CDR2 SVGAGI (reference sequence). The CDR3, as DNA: TGTGCCAGCTATCAGGTTTCATCTGGAAACACCATATATTTT. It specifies CASYQVSSGNTIYF.

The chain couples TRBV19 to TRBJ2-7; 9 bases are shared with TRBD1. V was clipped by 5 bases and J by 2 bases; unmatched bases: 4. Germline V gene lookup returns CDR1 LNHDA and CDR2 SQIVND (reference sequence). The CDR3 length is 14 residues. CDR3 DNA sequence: TGTGCCAGTAGTGTGAGGACAGGGGCCTACGAGCAGTACTTC. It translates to CASSVRTGAYEQYF.

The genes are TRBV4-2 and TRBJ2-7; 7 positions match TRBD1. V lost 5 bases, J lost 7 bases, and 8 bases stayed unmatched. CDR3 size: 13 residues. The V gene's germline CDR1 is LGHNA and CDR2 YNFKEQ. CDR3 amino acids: CASSSRGGYEQYF. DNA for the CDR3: TGTGCCAGCAGCTCAAGAGGGGGCTATGAGCAGTACTTC.

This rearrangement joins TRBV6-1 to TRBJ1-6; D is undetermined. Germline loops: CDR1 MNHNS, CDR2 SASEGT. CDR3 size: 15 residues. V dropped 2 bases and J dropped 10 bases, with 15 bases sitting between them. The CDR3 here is CASSESSGLGSPLHF. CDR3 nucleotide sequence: TGTGCCAGCAGTGAATCTAGCGGCCTAGGATCACCCCTCCACTTT.

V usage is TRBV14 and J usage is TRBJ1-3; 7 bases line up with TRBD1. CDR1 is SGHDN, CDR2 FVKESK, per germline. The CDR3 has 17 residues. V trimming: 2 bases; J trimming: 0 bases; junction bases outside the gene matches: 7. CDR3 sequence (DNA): TGTGCCAGCAGCCAATTCGCGACAGGGATCTCTGGAAACACCATATATTTT. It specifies CASSQFATGISGNTIYF.

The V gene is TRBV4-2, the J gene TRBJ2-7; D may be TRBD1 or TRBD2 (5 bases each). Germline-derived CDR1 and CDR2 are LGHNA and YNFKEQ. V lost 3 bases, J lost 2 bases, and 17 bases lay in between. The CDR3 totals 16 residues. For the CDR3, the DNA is TGTGCCAGCAGCCACTTAAAGGGTGGGGGACCCTACGAGCAGTACTTC. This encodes CASSHLKGGGPYEQYF.